Listed here are 22 T cell receptor beta chains from one sample, sequenced in a study of glioma-infiltrating T cells. The iRepertoire nested amplicon-rescue multiplex PCR amplified TCR alpha and beta CDR3s from RNA. One entry per CDR3 protein, called by TCRdb with MiXCR from the multiplex PCR reads. The repertoire holds about 93,000 distinct CDR3 sequences, with approximately 39% as singletons. Input material: glioma tissue, nonneoplastic brain tissue, or PBMCs (not recorded which). The receptors here all came from a human donor with low-grade glioma or glioblastoma, undergoing nonglioma brain surgery, or in good health (not recorded which).

This clonotype was seen many times. This chain joins TRBV10-3 and TRBJ1-2; 7 bases agree with TRBD1. Germline V gene data show CDR1 as ENHRY and CDR2 as SYGVKD. The CDR3 totals 13 residues. The junction had 11 bases not matched to a gene; V was cut back by 8 bases and J by 8 bases. CDR3 bases: TGTGCCATCCAGGGGGACGCCGGGGTCGGCTACACCTTC. Protein sequence: CAIQGDAGVGYTF.

The CDR3 region is CSAFPDGENTEAFF. CDR3 sequence (DNA): TGCAGTGCCTTTCCGGACGGGGAGAACACTGAAGCTTTCTTT. The rearrangement joins TRBV20-1 to TRBJ1-1, with unresolved D. The CDR3 loop spans 14 amino acids. Germline-derived CDR1 and CDR2 are DFQATT and SNEGSKA (reference sequence). V lost 6 bases to trimming and J lost 1 base, with 15 bases between them.

The rearrangement joins TRBV6-2 or TRBV6-3 to TRBJ1-2; 7 nucleotides line up with TRBD1. The V and J ends lost 2 bases and 11 bases, in that order; junction bases with no gene match: 11. Germline CDR1 reads MNHEY; CDR2 reads SVGEGT. The CDR3 has 14 amino acids. CDR3 coding DNA: TGTGCCAGCAGTTACCCGATGACAGGGAACGGATACACCTTC. This sequence encodes CASSYPMTGNGYTF.

Many counts were recorded for this clonotype. V gene TRBV19 combines with J gene TRBJ2-7; 7 bases align to TRBD1. CDR3 length equals 14 residues. Trimming removed 3 bases from V and 2 bases from J; junction bases left unmatched: 4. CDR1 and CDR2 from the germline V gene are LNHDA and SQIVND (reference sequence). The CDR3 loop is CASSIGQGAYEQYF. The CDR3 nucleotides read TGTGCCAGTAGTATCGGCCAGGGGGCCTACGAGCAGTACTTC.

This clonotype was observed many times. This chain uses TRBV6-1 with TRBJ2-5; a weak D match, TRBD2 (5 bases). CDR1 and CDR2 from the germline V gene are MNHNS and SASEGT. The CDR3 loop spans 12 amino acids. Between the trimmed V and J ends, which lost 2 bases and 4 bases, there was a span of 5 bases. DNA of the CDR3: TGTGCCAGCAGTGAAAGCGGAGAGACCCAGTACTTC. It yields the protein CASSESGETQYF.

In this sample, this clonotype turned up many times. This chain joins TRBV4-1 and TRBJ2-3; 9 bases fit TRBD2. Germline trimming cut 1 base from V and 4 bases from J; bases unmatched to any gene: 9. The CDR3 consists of 17 residues. Germline assignment: CDR1 MGHRA and CDR2 YSYEKL. CDR3 in amino acids: CASSQVGRRGGPDTQYF. In DNA form, the CDR3 reads TGCGCCAGCAGCCAAGTTGGTCGGCGGGGGGGCCCAGATACGCAGTATTTT.

This clonotype occurred many times. The chain links TRBV14 to TRBJ1-2, with D possibly TRBD1 on 6 matching bases. CDR1 is SGHDN and CDR2 is FVKESK in the germline V gene. The CDR3 sequence is 15 residues long. Deletions cut 3 bases from V and 7 bases from J, with 18 bases between. Here the CDR3 reads CASSHTIQGLAGYTF. For the CDR3, the DNA is TGTGCCAGCAGCCATACAATACAGGGCCTGGCTGGCTACACCTTC.

The chain is built from TRBV30 and TRBJ2-5; no firm D call. V was shortened by 5 bases and J by 1 base, with 14 bases between the two germline ends. There are 14 residues in the CDR3. CDR1 is GTSNPN, CDR2 SVGIG, per germline (reference sequence). The CDR3 region is CAWDLGLTQETQYF. As DNA, the CDR3 is TGTGCCTGGGACCTTGGTCTCACCCAAGAGACCCAGTACTTC.

The chain carries TRBV6-6 and TRBJ2-7; D may match TRBD1 or TRBD2 (5 bases each). The germline V gene has CDR1 MNHNY and CDR2 SVGAGI (reference sequence). The V end was cut by 6 bases, the J end by 5 bases, with 26 bases between. This CDR3 contains 17 residues. CDR3 nucleotides: TGTGCCAGCAGCCAGGTCGGCGGGTCTCCCCTGGGGGACGAGCAGTACTTC. This encodes CASSQVGGSPLGDEQYF.

This clonotype has at least ten counts. The rearrangement uses TRBV27 and TRBJ2-1, with unresolved D. The CDR3 sequence is 11 residues long. Germline CDR1 reads MNHEY; CDR2 reads SMNVEV (reference sequence). Deletions cut 7 bases from V and 5 bases from J, with 6 bases between. The chain's CDR3 is CASKRNNEQFF. CDR3 nucleotides: TGTGCCAGCAAGAGAAACAATGAGCAGTTCTTC.

This clonotype appeared many times. The chain employs TRBV6-2 or TRBV6-3 and TRBJ2-1; TRBD2 aligns across 9 bases. CDR3 length: 16 residues. V lost 1 base and J lost 1; bases outside the gene matches: 2. Germline V CDR1 and CDR2: MNHEY, SVGEGT. CDR3 region: CASSYYSGGSYNEQFF. CDR3 DNA sequence: TGTGCCAGCAGTTACTATAGCGGGGGATCCTACAATGAGCAGTTCTTC.

Details on this clonotype: This CDR3 fails to terminate in the conserved phenylalanine or tryptophan, so it likely reflects a read error. The chain carries TRBV18 and TRBJ1-5; perhaps TRBD1 as D (6 bases). In germline, CDR1 is KGHSH, CDR2 LQKENI. Trimming cost V 5 bases and J 1 base, with 18 bases left between them. The CDR3 sequence is 17 residues long. CDR3 sequence: CASSSGEGRGSNQPQHV. The CDR3 coding sequence is TGTGCCAGCTCATCAGGGGAGGGGAGAGGCAGCAATCAGCCCCAGCATGTT.

This clonotype was seen at least ten times. The V gene is TRBV12-3 or TRBV12-4, the J gene TRBJ1-1; D unclear. V gave up 7 bases and J gave up 1 base, with 4 bases separating them. This CDR3 contains 11 residues. The CDR3: CASNQNTEAFF. The CDR3 DNA sequence: TGTGCCAGCAACCAGAACACTGAAGCTTTCTTT.

Note on this clonotype: A read error is possible here, since a much larger clone lies one base away. The rearrangement uses TRBV29-1 and TRBJ1-4; unclear D gene. This CDR3 comprises 10 residues. Germline lookup yields CDR1 SQVTM and CDR2 ANQGSEA. The CDR3 DNA sequence: TGCATCGTGGGGAATGAAAAACTGTTTTTT. This gives the protein CIVGNEKLFF.

This clonotype was counted many times. The gene calls are TRBV28 and TRBJ1-1; the match to TRBD1 covers 8 bases. The CDR3 loop spans 12 amino acids. The V gene end was trimmed by 6 bases and the J gene end by 4 bases; junction bases not matched to a gene: 1. The germline gives CDR1 MDHEN, CDR2 SYDVKM. Written as DNA, the CDR3 is TGTGCCAGCAGAACAGGGGGCACTGAAGCTTTCTTT. Protein product: CASRTGGTEAFF.

Turning to this clonotype: A much more abundant neighbour one base away suggests this may be a read error. The chain is built from TRBV7-9 and TRBJ2-6; perhaps TRBD1 as D (6 bases). Germline values: CDR1 SEHNR, CDR2 FQNEAQ (reference sequence). The CDR3 sequence is 18 residues long. V was cut by 5 bases and J by 2 bases, with 19 bases left in between. CDR3 bases: TGTGCCAGCAGCCCAACTTGGACGGACAGCCCTGGGGCCAACGTCCTGACTTTC. Translation gives CASSPTWTDSPGANVLTF.

This clonotype was seen many times. The chain couples TRBV29-1 to TRBJ2-5; the match to TRBD2 covers 7 bases. The CDR3 sequence is 15 residues long. Germline lookup yields CDR1 SQVTM and CDR2 ANQGSEA. V lost 5 bases, J lost 4 bases, and 13 bases stayed unmatched. In nucleotides, the CDR3 is TGCAGCGTTCCCCTTGCGTCAGGGAGGGGAGAGACCCAGTACTTC. Translation: CSVPLASGRGETQYF. The full variable domain, with the rest looked up from reference TRBV29-1 and TRBJ2-5, is SAVISQKPSRDICQRGTSLTIQCQVDSQVTMMFWYRQQPGQSLTLIATANQGSEATYESGFVIDKFPISRPNLTFSTLTVSNMSPEDSSIYLCSVPLASGRGETQYFGPGTRLLVL.

In its sample, this clonotype was seen many times. The chain joins TRBV20-1 to TRBJ1-2, with TRBD1 as a possible D gene (5 bases). Trimming took 6 bases from V and 0 from J, leaving 8 bases between them. The CDR3 is 12 amino acids. CDR1 and CDR2 (germline): DFQATT, SNEGSKA (reference sequence). This CDR3 reads CSATTANYGYTF. CDR3 nucleotides: TGCAGTGCCACGACAGCTAACTATGGCTACACCTTC.

On this clonotype itself: Relative to the germline gene, one junction end is altered; a read error may explain this. The chain has TRBV9 and TRBJ2-1, with TRBD2 identical over 7 bases. Germline CDR1 SGDLS, CDR2 YYNGEE. The CDR3 runs to 14 residues. CDR3: CASSVTSEYNEQLF. The DNA for the CDR3 is TGTGCCAGCAGCGTCACTAGCGAATACAATGAGCAGCTCTTC.

This clonotype was recorded many times. The V and J genes are TRBV7-2 and TRBJ2-1; TRBD2 might be the D (6 bases). In germline, CDR1 is SGHTA, CDR2 FQGNSA. The V end lost 0 bases, the J end lost 0 bases, and 9 bases lay between the germline ends. The length of the CDR3 is 16 residues. This chain's CDR3 is CASSLATGVSYNEQFF. In nucleotides, the CDR3 is TGTGCCAGCAGCTTAGCTACGGGGGTCTCCTACAATGAGCAGTTCTTC.

This clonotype was recorded at least ten times. This chain joins TRBV6-2 or TRBV6-3 and TRBJ2-1, with a possible D match to TRBD2 (5 bases). V was shortened by 6 bases and J by 7 bases, with 7 bases between the two germline ends. The CDR3 is made up of 11 amino acids. Germline CDR1 MNHEY, CDR2 SVGEGT. Here the CDR3 DNA reads TGTGCCAGCAGCTCGGGGAATGAGCAGTTCTTC. It specifies CASSSGNEQFF.

In nucleotides, the CDR3 is TGTGCCAGCAGTGCCCGGGGGACTAGCGGGAGGGCCTACGAGCAGTACTTC. Translating gives CASSARGTSGRAYEQYF. The chain couples TRBV25-1 to TRBJ2-7, with 16 bases aligning to TRBD2. Germline values: CDR1 MGHDK, CDR2 SYGVNS. The CDR3 is made up of 17 amino acids. With V trimmed by 4 bases and J by 2 bases, 5 bases remained unmatched.